One sample yielded the 7 T cell receptor beta chains listed below, sequenced in a study of shared clonotypes between healthy human individuals. The table came from immunoSEQ multiplex PCR; TCRdb's copy has only in-frame clones and leaves some out. The sample includes 490,000 or so clones, around 80% of them seen just once. Sequencing was done on a sample of PBMCs. These receptors all come from a middle-aged woman in good health. Some clones in this sample may be carry-over from other donors' samples.

The chain recombines TRBV7-2 with TRBJ2-3; D remains ambiguous. Deletions cut 1 base from V and 8 bases from J, with 4 bases between. This CDR3 is built from 11 residues. Germline CDR1 is SGHTA and CDR2 is FQGNSA. This CDR3 is CASSLVATQYF. In DNA, the CDR3 is TGTGCCAGCAGCTTAGTGGCTACGCAGTATTTT. Using reference TRBV7-2 and TRBJ2-3 for the parts outside the CDR3, the full variable domain is GAGVSQSPSNKVTEKGKDVELRCDPISGHTALYWYRQSLGQGLEFLIYFQGNSAPDKSGLPSDRFSAERTGGSVSTLTIQRTQQEDSAVYLCASSLVATQYFGPGTRLTVL.

For this clone: This sequence is one base from a far larger clone and is likely a read error. The chain recombines TRBV2 with TRBJ2-7; 11 bases are shared with TRBD1. Germline CDR1 SNHLY, CDR2 FYNNEI. The CDR3 has 14 amino acids. The CDR3 sequence: CTSSRTGTGGEQYF. CDR3 bases: TGTACCAGCAGTAGAACCGGGACAGGGGGCGAGCAGTACTTC. Combining the CDR3 with reference TRBV2 and TRBJ2-7 gives the whole variable domain EPEVTQTPSHQVTQMGQEVILRCVPISNHLYFYWYRQILGQKVEFLVSFYNNEISEKSEIFDDQFSVERPDGSNFTLKIRSTKLEDSAMYFCTSSRTGTGGEQYFGPGTRLTVT.

The rearrangement uses TRBV11-3 and TRBJ1-1; D remains unclear. V was shortened by 3 bases and J by 5 bases, with 7 bases between the two germline ends. Germline CDR1 SGHNT, CDR2 YENEEA. This CDR3 comprises 12 residues. The CDR3 DNA follows: TGTGCCAGCAGCTTTTATGGGACTGAAGCTTTCTTT. Residues: CASSFYGTEAFF.

This chain joins TRBV29-1 and TRBJ2-7; D might be TRBD1 (6 bases). Per the germline V gene, CDR1 is SQVTM and CDR2 is ANQGSEA. This CDR3 has 14 amino acids. V was pared by 6 bases and J by 1 base, with 16 bases between. CDR3 loop: CSVADTGLSYEQYF. CDR3 in DNA: TGCAGCGTCGCAGATACAGGGTTATCCTACGAGCAGTACTTC.

This clone was seen repeatedly, ten times or more. V and J are TRBV10-3 and TRBJ2-7, with D perhaps being TRBD1 or TRBD2 (5 bases each). Germline V gene sequence: CDR1 ENHRY, CDR2 SYGVKD. The CDR3 runs to 14 residues. The germline V and J ends were trimmed by 6 bases and 5 bases, with 17 bases remaining between them. This CDR3 reads CAIRSLGTRDEQYF. CDR3 nucleotides: TGTGCCATCAGGTCACTGGGGACCCGAGACGAGCAGTACTTC.

The gene calls are TRBV11-2 and TRBJ1-6; 7 bases fit TRBD1. The CDR3 length is 15 residues. The trim removed 2 bases at V and 6 bases at J, leaving 4 bases unmatched. Germline V gene data show CDR1 as SGHAT and CDR2 as FQNNGV. CDR3 nucleotide sequence: TGTGCCAGCAGCTTACGGCGGGACAGTAATTCACCCCTCCACTTT. The encoded protein is CASSLRRDSNSPLHF.

The rearrangement joins TRBV11-3 to TRBJ2-5; possibly TRBD1 or TRBD2 for D (5 bases each). Trimming stripped 1 base from V and 0 bases from J, with 21 bases between. CDR3 size: 19 residues. CDR1 and CDR2 from the germline V gene are SGHNT and YENEEA. The CDR3 sequence is CASSLGGTRPHPNQETQYF. CDR3 DNA sequence: TGTGCCAGCAGCTTAGGAGGGACGCGTCCCCACCCCAACCAAGAGACCCAGTACTTC.